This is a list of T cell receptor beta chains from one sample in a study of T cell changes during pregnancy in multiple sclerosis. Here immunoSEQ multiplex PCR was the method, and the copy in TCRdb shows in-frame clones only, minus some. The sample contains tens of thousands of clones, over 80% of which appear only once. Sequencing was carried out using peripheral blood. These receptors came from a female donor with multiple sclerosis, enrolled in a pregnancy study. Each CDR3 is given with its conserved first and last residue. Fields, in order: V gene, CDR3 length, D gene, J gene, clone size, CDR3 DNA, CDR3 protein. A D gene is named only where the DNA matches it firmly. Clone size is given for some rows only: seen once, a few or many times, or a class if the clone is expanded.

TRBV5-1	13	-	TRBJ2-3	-	TGCGCCAGCTCCAGGGGGGGCACAGATACGCAGTATTTT	CASSRGGTDTQYF
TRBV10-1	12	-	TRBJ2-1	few	TGCGCCAGCAGTGTTCGGGGAAATGAGCAGTTCTTC	CASSVRGNEQFF
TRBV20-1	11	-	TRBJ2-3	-	TGCAGTGCCGCTAGCACAGATACGCAGTATTTT	CSAASTDTQYF
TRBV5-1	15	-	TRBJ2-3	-	TGCGCCAGCAGCCATATAACGACGTCCACAGATACGCAGTATTTT	CASSHITTSTDTQYF
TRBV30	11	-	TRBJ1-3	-	TGTGCCTGGAGTGACCGAAACACCATATATTTT	CAWSDRNTIYF
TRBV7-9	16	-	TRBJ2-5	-	TGTGCCAGCAGTGAGCCGGGACAAAGGCTTCAAGAGACCCAGTACTTC	CASSEPGQRLQETQYF
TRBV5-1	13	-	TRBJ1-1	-	TGCGCCAGCAGCTTGGGGTGGAACGATGAAGCTTTCTTT	CASSLGWNDEAFF
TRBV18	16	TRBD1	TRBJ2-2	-	TGTGCCAGCTCACCACCGGGACAGGGTGTTGGCGGGGAGCTGTTTTTT	CASSPPGQGVGGELFF
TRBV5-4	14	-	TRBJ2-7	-	TGTGCCAGCAGCCGAGGCCTTGAGGTCTACGAGCAGTACTTC	CASSRGLEVYEQYF
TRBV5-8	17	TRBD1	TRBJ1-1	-	TGTGCCAGCAGTCCCGCTTGGGGACAGGGGGCGAGAACTGAAGCTTTCTTT	CASSPAWGQGARTEAFF
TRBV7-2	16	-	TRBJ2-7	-	TGTGCCAGCAGCTTAGGTGTGGGCCCCACCTTTTACGAGCAGTACTTC	CASSLGVGPTFYEQYF
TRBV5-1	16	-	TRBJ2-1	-	TGCGCCAGCAGCTTGAGTAAGTCTCCGGAGGACAATGAGCAGTTCTTC	CASSLSKSPEDNEQFF
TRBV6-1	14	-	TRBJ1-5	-	TGTGCCAGCAGTGAAGTGGCAGAAAATCAGCCCCAGCATTTT	CASSEVAENQPQHF
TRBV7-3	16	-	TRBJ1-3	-	TGTGCCAGCAGCTTATCCCCCCCAGGAAGAGGAAACACCATATATTTT	CASSLSPPGRGNTIYF
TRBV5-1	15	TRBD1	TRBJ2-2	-	TGCGCCAGCAGCCCCGGGACAGGGGGCCCCGGGGAGCTGTTTTTT	CASSPGTGGPGELFF
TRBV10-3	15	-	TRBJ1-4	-	TGTGCCACCAGAGAGACAGGACCAGGTTTTGAGGAACTGTTTTTT	CATRETGPGFEELFF
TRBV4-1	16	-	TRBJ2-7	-	TGCGCCAGCAGCCAAGATGCGCCGGAGGTCGCCTACGAGCAGTACTTC	CASSQDAPEVAYEQYF
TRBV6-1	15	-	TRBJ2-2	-	TGTGCCAGCAGTGAAGACTCAGCGAACACCGGGGAGCTGTTTTTT	CASSEDSANTGELFF
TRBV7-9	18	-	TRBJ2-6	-	TGTGCCAGCAGCGCAGCCCGGGGACGTCGAACTGGGGCCAACGTCCTGACTTTC	CASSAARGRRTGANVLTF
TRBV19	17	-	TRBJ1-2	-	TGTGCCAGTAGTATAGATGGACCGGGGACTTTAAACTATGGCTACACCTTC	CASSIDGPGTLNYGYTF
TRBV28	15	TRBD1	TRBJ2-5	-	TGTGCCAGCAGTTTAAGCCTAGGGGGCGGGGAGACCCAGTACTTC	CASSLSLGGGETQYF
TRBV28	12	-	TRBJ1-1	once	TGTGCCAGCAGTAGGGGGTGGGAAAAGGCTTTCTTT	CASSRGWEKAFF
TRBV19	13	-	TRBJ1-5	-	TGTGCCAGTAGTATGAGGGCTAATCAGCCCCAGCATTTT	CASSMRANQPQHF
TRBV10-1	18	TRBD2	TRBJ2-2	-	TGCGCCAGCAGTGGAAAACTAGCGGGAGGAAAGGTTGCCGGGGAGCTGTTTTTT	CASSGKLAGGKVAGELFF
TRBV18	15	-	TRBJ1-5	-	TGTGCCAGCTCAGCTCAGGGAATAAGCAATCAGCCCCAGCATTTT	CASSAQGISNQPQHF
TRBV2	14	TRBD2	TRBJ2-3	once	TGTGCCGGTGTAGCGGGACTTAGCACAGATACGCAGTATTTT	CAGVAGLSTDTQYF
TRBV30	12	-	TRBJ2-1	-	TGTGCCTGGAGTGATAGGACAAATGAGCAGTTCTTC	CAWSDRTNEQFF
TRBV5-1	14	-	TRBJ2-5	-	TGCGCCAGCAGCCCGGAGACGGCAAAAGAGACCCAGTACTTC	CASSPETAKETQYF
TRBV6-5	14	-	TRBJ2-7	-	TGTGCCAGCACCGACCAGGGGGGGTCCTACGAGCAGTACTTC	CASTDQGGSYEQYF
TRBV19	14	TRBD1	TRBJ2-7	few	TGTGCCAGTAGTAAACAGGGGGCAGGCTACGAGCAGTACTTC	CASSKQGAGYEQYF
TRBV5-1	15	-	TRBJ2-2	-	TGCGCCAGCAGCTTTGCTAGCTGGTCCACCGGGGAGCTGTTTTTT	CASSFASWSTGELFF
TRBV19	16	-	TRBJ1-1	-	TGTGCCAGTAGTATATGGGATGAGTGGAAGAACACTGAAGCTTTCTTT	CASSIWDEWKNTEAFF
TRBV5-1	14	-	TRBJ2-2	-	TGCGCCAGCTGTCAGGCGGCGAACACCGGGGAGCTGTTTTTT	CASCQAANTGELFF
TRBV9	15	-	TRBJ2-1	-	TGTGCCAGCAGCGTTTCGGCGGGTTCCTACAATGAGCAGTTCTTC	CASSVSAGSYNEQFF
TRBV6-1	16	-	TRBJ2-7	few	TGTGCCAGCAGTGCCCCTTTTGTAGGGATGGTTGACGAGCAGTACTTC	CASSAPFVGMVDEQYF
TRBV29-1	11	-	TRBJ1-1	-	TGCAGCGTTGTTCCGAACACTGAAGCTTTCTTT	CSVVPNTEAFF
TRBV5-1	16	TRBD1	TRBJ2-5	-	TGCGCCAGCAGCTTGGAGGTGGGACAGGGAGGGGAGACCCAGTACTTC	CASSLEVGQGGETQYF
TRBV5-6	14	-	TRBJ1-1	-	TGTGCCAGCAGCTTTGGGCAGGAGGACACTGAAGCTTTCTTT	CASSFGQEDTEAFF